This TCR beta chain came from a study of cytomegalovirus exposure and HLA in healthy donors. General study points: The study recorded fewer than 200 TCR beta chains that were cytomegalovirus-associated. Per a later analysis, HLA-associated TCR beta chains showed more clonal expansion than other, equally common TCR beta chains.

For this clone: Its antigen is not known.

PCR involved 60 Vbeta and 13 Jbeta primers. Here immunoSEQ multiplex PCR was the method, and the copy in TCRdb shows in-frame clones only, minus some. The sample includes a few hundred thousand clones, just over 70% of them seen just once. The specimen sequenced was PBMCs. The TCR originated in a female donor in good health and CMV-seronegative.

The CDR3 is CASSPGLADQETQYF. The CDR3 DNA follows: TGTGCCAGCAGTCCCGGGCTAGCAGACCAAGAGACCCAGTACTTC. The chain is built from TRBV28 and TRBJ2-5; TRBD2 is a possible D gene (5 bases). This CDR3 comprises 15 residues. Germline V gene lookup returns CDR1 MDHEN and CDR2 SYDVKM. Trimming removed 5 bases at V and 0 bases at J, with 13 bases between. The complete variable domain, with remaining parts taken from reference TRBV28 and TRBJ2-5, reads DVKVTQSSRYLVKRTGEKVFLECVQDMDHENMFWYRQDPGLGLRLIYFSYDVKMKEKGDIPEGYSVSREKKERFSLILESASTNQTSMYLCASSPGLADQETQYFGPGTRLLVL.